The 13 T cell receptor beta chains given below trace back to one sample, sequenced in a study of technical replicates of blood from several donors. The protocol was immunoSEQ multiplex PCR, while the TCRdb copy is restricted to in-frame clones and leaves out a portion. Among under 75,000 clones listed, nearly 95% were seen once. Source material: PBMCs. The receptor set was obtained from a human donor in good health. Some clones in this sample may be carry-over from other donors' samples.

The gene calls are TRBV5-1 and TRBJ2-2; 10 bases are shared with TRBD2. This CDR3 spans 15 amino acids. After removal of 2 bases from V and 5 bases from J, the junction contained 3 bases not matched to a gene. Per germline, CDR1 SGHRS and CDR2 YFSETQ. The CDR3 nucleotides are TGCGCCAGCAGCTTACCTAGCGGGGGAACCGGGGAGCTGTTTTTT. It encodes CASSLPSGGTGELFF.

V gene TRBV30 combines with J gene TRBJ1-1, with TRBD1 identical over 7 bases. With 5 bases clipped from V and 1 base from J, the junction kept 4 bases outside the gene matches. From germline, CDR1 is GTSNPN and CDR2 SVGIG (reference sequence). The CDR3 extends over 13 amino acids. CDR3 bases: TGTGCCTGGGTTGGACAGGCGAACACTGAAGCTTTCTTT. Translating it yields CAWVGQANTEAFF.

This chain joins TRBV6-5 and TRBJ2-7, with a tentative D call TRBD2 (6 bases). CDR1 MNHEY and CDR2 SVGAGI come from the germline V gene. V shed 2 bases and J shed 7 bases, with 15 bases lying between them. The CDR3 is made up of 14 amino acids. The CDR3 coding sequence is TGTGCCAGCAGTTACGGAACCGGGGGTCGTGAGCAGTACTTC. This translates into CASSYGTGGREQYF.

V gene TRBV5-1 combines with J gene TRBJ2-1; 7 bases agree with TRBD2. Germline CDR1 reads SGHRS; CDR2 reads YFSETQ. The CDR3 contains 17 residues. Trimming took 4 bases from V and 10 from J; bases not matched to a gene: 20. CDR3: CASSARSGLGDLGEQFF. In DNA, the CDR3 is TGCGCCAGCAGCGCCCGGTCCGGACTAGGGGACCTAGGGGAGCAGTTCTTC.

V and J are TRBV2 and TRBJ2-2; D is undetermined. CDR3 length: 15 residues. Germline CDR1 reads SNHLY; CDR2 reads FYNNEI. V lost 4 bases to trimming and J lost 6 bases, with 15 bases between them. The CDR3 bases are TGTGCCAGCAGTGTTGGTCCTTCGGGTGCCGGGGAGCTGTTTTTT. Protein: CASSVGPSGAGELFF.

The genes are TRBV7-9 and TRBJ1-4; D is perhaps TRBD1 (6 bases). Deletions cut 5 bases from V and 8 bases from J, with 18 bases between. The CDR3 runs 15 residues. Germline CDR1 reads SEHNR; CDR2 reads FQNEAQ (reference sequence). CDR3 protein: CASSLRGQLEEKLFF. CDR3 in DNA: TGTGCCAGCAGCCTCAGGGGCCAGCTAGAAGAAAAACTGTTTTTT.

By share, this clone counts as medium-sized. The chain has TRBV7-9 and TRBJ1-6, with D possibly TRBD1 on 6 matching bases. Germline V gene data show CDR1 as SEHNR and CDR2 as FQNEAQ (reference sequence). The V gene lost 4 bases and the J gene lost 6 bases, with 13 bases spanning the gap. The CDR3 loop spans 15 amino acids. As DNA, the CDR3 is TGTGCCAGCAGCTCCGCAGGGGAATTTAATTCACCCCTCCACTTT. It codes for CASSSAGEFNSPLHF.

V usage is TRBV29-1 and J usage is TRBJ1-4; D is ambiguous. The CDR3 is made up of 12 amino acids. Trimming left V 2 bases short and J 15 bases short, with 16 bases between. Germline V gene lookup returns CDR1 SQVTM and CDR2 ANQGSEA. The CDR3 loop is CSVELTGQEVFF. In DNA form, the CDR3 reads TGCAGCGTTGAACTGACGGGTCAAGAGGTGTTTTTT.

The chain links TRBV7-3 to TRBJ2-2; maybe TRBD1 (6 bases). The V end lost 0 bases, the J end lost 4 bases, and 9 bases lay between the germline ends. The germline gives CDR1 SGHTA, CDR2 FQGTGA. The CDR3 has 15 amino acids. As DNA, the CDR3 is TGTGCCAGCAGCTTAACGATAGGGGGCACCGGGGAGCTGTTTTTT. The encoded protein is CASSLTIGGTGELFF.

This clone is medium-sized within its sample. The rearrangement uses TRBV10-3 and TRBJ1-1; 8 bases agree with TRBD1. Germline assignment: CDR1 ENHRY and CDR2 SYGVKD. Germline trimming cut 6 bases from V and 1 base from J; bases unmatched to any gene: 1. The CDR3 runs to 13 residues. For the CDR3, the DNA is TGTGCCATCAGAGGACAGGGGAACACTGAAGCTTTCTTT. This encodes CAIRGQGNTEAFF.

The rearrangement joins TRBV10-3 to TRBJ1-2; the match to TRBD1 covers 7 bases. Germline-derived CDR1 and CDR2 are ENHRY and SYGVKD. V trimming: 5 bases; J trimming: 8 bases; junction bases outside the gene matches: 8. This CDR3 region has 13 residues. CDR3 residues: CAISFTGESGYTF. In DNA form, the CDR3 reads TGTGCCATCAGTTTTACAGGGGAGTCGGGCTACACCTTC.

The V call is TRBV2, the J call TRBJ1-2, with 7 bases that match TRBD1. This CDR3 region has 14 residues. V was pared by 2 bases and J by 3 bases, with 3 bases of the junction left unmatched. CDR1 is SNHLY and CDR2 is FYNNEI in the germline V gene. The CDR3 protein is CASSENRGDYGYTF. The DNA of the CDR3 is TGTGCCAGCAGTGAAAACAGGGGAGACTATGGCTACACCTTC.

The chain employs TRBV5-3 and TRBJ1-3; 10 bases align to TRBD1. TRBV5-3 is noted as an ORF with a role that remains uncertain. V shed 6 bases, J shed 0 bases, and the junction held 9 bases outside the gene matches. This CDR3 spans 17 amino acids. In nucleotides, the CDR3 is TGTGCCAGAACTGGGACAGGGGACATACTCTCTGGAAACACCATATATTTT. Translation gives CARTGTGDILSGNTIYF.